This T cell receptor (beta chain) is from a study of blood T cell repertoires in COVID-19. Sequenced by immunoSEQ multiplex PCR; TCRdb stores in-frame clones only, minus some. This sample has fewer than 250,000 clones, with almost 85% found just once. This CDR3 has 12 residues. Trimming removed 6 bases at V and 6 bases at J, with 8 bases between. Germline CDR1 KGHSH, CDR2 LQKENI. The specimen sequenced was peripheral blood. The clonotype originates from a middle-aged man with acute or convalescent COVID-19. This rearrangement joins TRBV18 to TRBJ2-2; D remains ambiguous. In DNA form, the CDR3 reads TGTGCCAGCTCGTCTGTTTCCGGGGAGCTGTTTTTT. Protein: CASSSVSGELFF.